The 25 T cell receptor beta chains presented below share a single source sample, sequenced in a study of T cells after yellow fever vaccination. TCRdb re-analysed the 5' RACE reads in MiXCR, keeping a single row per CDR3 protein. Of a few hundred thousand distinct CDR3 sequences listed, roughly 8.4% are singletons. This sample comprised PBMCs, obtained around 45 days after the first yellow fever vaccination. Every receptor here comes from a man in his late teens or twenties who received the YFV17D yellow fever vaccine.

Written as DNA, the CDR3 is TGTGCCAGCAGCTTGGTTGATTTGCCAGGGGAAGTGCTCGATGGCTACACCTTC. Protein: CASSLVDLPGEVLDGYTF. The gene calls are TRBV5-6 and TRBJ1-2; maybe TRBD1 (6 bases). This CDR3 spans 18 amino acids. The germline V gene has CDR1 SGHDT and CDR2 YYEEEE. V dropped 0 bases and J dropped 6 bases, with 24 bases sitting between them. Full variable domain (missing parts from reference TRBV5-6 and TRBJ1-2): DAGVTQSPTHLIKTRGQQVTLRCSPKSGHDTVSWYQQALGQGPQFIFQYYEEEERQRGNFPDRFSGHQFPNYSSELNVNALLLGDSALYLCASSLVDLPGEVLDGYTFGSGTRLTVV.

The chain combines TRBV7-9 with TRBJ2-1; D gene ambiguous. Germline-derived CDR1 and CDR2 are SEHNR and FQNEAQ (reference sequence). Trimming removed 2 bases from V and 1 base from J, with 9 bases in between. The length of the CDR3 is 15 residues. CDR3 protein: CASSLTRRSYNEQFF. CDR3 DNA sequence: TGTGCCAGCAGCTTAACACGAAGATCCTACAATGAGCAGTTCTTC.

V gene TRBV5-5 combines with J gene TRBJ2-7; a possible D gene is TRBD1 (5 bases). Germline CDR1 reads SGHKS; CDR2 reads YYEKEE (reference sequence). CDR3 length: 15 residues. V was cut by 6 bases and J by 3 bases, with 19 bases left in between. The DNA of the CDR3 is TGTGCCAGCACCCTTGTCGCAGGGAAGAACTACGAGCAGTACTTC. Protein: CASTLVAGKNYEQYF.

This clonotype has ten or more counts. CDR3 in DNA: TGTGCCATCAGAGGGGCCCTGAACTATGGCTACACCTTC. Translating it yields CAIRGALNYGYTF. The J gene is TRBJ1-2, the V gene TRBV10-3, with D maybe TRBD1 (5 bases). Trimming left V 6 bases short and J 2 bases short, with 10 bases between. The CDR3 loop spans 13 amino acids. The germline gives CDR1 ENHRY, CDR2 SYGVKD.

The V call is TRBV6-1, the J call TRBJ2-7, with 7 bases that match TRBD1. The CDR3 extends over 13 amino acids. With V trimmed by 6 bases and J by 2 bases, 4 bases remained unmatched. CDR1 is MNHNS, CDR2 SASEGT, per germline. This CDR3 reads CASSVGQAYEQYF. The CDR3 DNA sequence: TGTGCCAGCAGCGTCGGACAGGCCTACGAGCAGTACTTC.

In this sample, this clonotype turned up a few times. The CDR3: CASSVRYNEQFF. The CDR3 coding sequence is TGTGCCAGCAGCGTCAGGTACAATGAGCAGTTCTTC. V gene TRBV9 combines with J gene TRBJ2-1; D is uncertain. The CDR3 runs to 12 residues. Trimming cost V 2 bases and J 4 bases, with 4 bases left between them. Germline V gene lookup returns CDR1 SGDLS and CDR2 YYNGEE. The whole variable domain, remainder taken from reference TRBV9 and TRBJ2-1, is DSGVTQTPKHLITATGQRVTLRCSPRSGDLSVYWYQQSLDQGLQFLIQYYNGEERAKGNILERFSAQQFPDLHSELNLSSLELGDSALYFCASSVRYNEQFFGPGTRLTVL.

There are a few counts of this clonotype. J is TRBJ2-1 and V is TRBV12-3 or TRBV12-4; D is unclear. Trimming left V 7 bases short and J 5 bases short, with 18 bases between. CDR3 length equals 15 residues. CDR3 amino acids: CASTTTWRVNNEQFF. CDR3 sequence (DNA): TGTGCCAGCACCACGACCTGGAGAGTTAACAATGAGCAGTTCTTC.

The sample holds a few counts of this clonotype. The J gene is TRBJ2-3, the V gene TRBV28, with D tentatively TRBD1 (5 bases). The CDR3 has 17 amino acids. Trimming left V 6 bases short and J 6 bases short, with 25 bases between. Germline V gene lookup returns CDR1 MDHEN and CDR2 SYDVKM. The CDR3 coding sequence is TGTGCCAGCAGCTTAGGGGTGGGCGCAGGTTTCGGTGATACGCAGTATTTT. Encoded protein: CASSLGVGAGFGDTQYF.

This clonotype was detected ten times or more. This chain uses TRBV24-1 with TRBJ2-1; TRBD1 aligns across 8 bases. The CDR3 runs to 14 residues. The V and J ends lost 1 base and 8 bases, in that order; junction bases with no gene match: 3. From germline, CDR1 is KGHDR and CDR2 SFDVKD. CDR3 protein: CATSDLQGEYEQFF. CDR3 DNA: TGTGCCACCAGTGATTTACAGGGGGAATATGAGCAGTTCTTC.

The chain combines TRBV7-3 with TRBJ2-1; 8 nucleotides line up with TRBD1. This CDR3 comprises 14 residues. The J segment lost 7 bases and the V segment lost 4 bases, leaving 6 bases of the junction unmatched. Germline V gene sequence: CDR1 SGHTA, CDR2 FQGTGA. The CDR3 coding sequence is TGTGCCAGCAGCTCGACAGGGGTCAGGAATGAGCAGTTCTTC. Translating gives CASSSTGVRNEQFF.

This clonotype was recorded at least ten times. The rearrangement uses TRBV7-2 and TRBJ1-2, with D unclear. CDR1 and CDR2 from the germline V gene are SGHTA and FQGNSA. The germline V and J ends were trimmed by 6 bases and 4 bases, with 6 bases remaining between them. The length of the CDR3 is 11 residues. Here the CDR3 DNA reads TGTGCCAGCAGTCCCTCCTATGGCTACACCTTC. Protein product: CASSPSYGYTF. Full variable domain (rest looked up from reference TRBV7-2 and TRBJ1-2): GAGVSQSPSNKVTEKGKDVELRCDPISGHTALYWYRQSLGQGLEFLIYFQGNSAPDKSGLPSDRFSAERTGGSVSTLTIQRTQQEDSAVYLCASSPSYGYTFGSGTRLTVV.

The rearrangement joins TRBV19 to TRBJ1-2; unclear D gene. The V end was cut by 10 bases, the J end by 6 bases, with 21 bases between. Germline values: CDR1 LNHDA, CDR2 SQIVND (reference sequence). The length of the CDR3 is 14 residues. CDR3 in DNA: TGTGCCACCACGAGCGGCCCTCGCGGAAATGGCTACACCTTC. Its translation is CATTSGPRGNGYTF.

The chain links TRBV6-5 to TRBJ1-5, with a tentative D call TRBD1 (6 bases). The CDR3 covers 13 residues. Germline CDR1 is MNHEY and CDR2 is SVGAGI. With 5 bases removed from V and 7 bases from J, the gap between germline ends came to 12 bases. In DNA form, the CDR3 reads TGTGCCAGCAGTAACAGGGTCAGACAGCCCCAGCATTTT. It codes for CASSNRVRQPQHF.

This clonotype was observed a handful of times. The chain recombines TRBV18 with TRBJ2-7; TRBD2 matches at 11 bases. The CDR3 covers 15 residues. From germline, CDR1 is KGHSH and CDR2 LQKENI. Trimming cost V 5 bases and J 2 bases; bases outside gene matches: 5. Written as DNA, the CDR3 is TGTGCCAGCTCAACAGGGACTAGCGGACCCTACGAGCAGTACTTC. This gives the protein CASSTGTSGPYEQYF. Full variable domain (remainder filled in from reference TRBV18 and TRBJ2-7): NAGVMQNPRHLVRRRGQEARLRCSPMKGHSHVYWYRQLPEEGLKFMVYLQKENIIDESGMPKERFSAEFPKEGPSILRIQQVVRGDSAAYFCASSTGTSGPYEQYFGPGTRLTVT.

Ten or more counts support this clonotype. This chain connects TRBV7-2 to TRBJ1-6; D unresolved. The V gene's germline CDR1 is SGHTA and CDR2 FQGNSA. The CDR3 runs to 11 residues. Trimming left V 5 bases short and J 13 bases short, with 9 bases between. CDR3 nucleotides: TGTGCCAGCAGCCTCCTAGGGCCCCTCCACTTT. Protein product: CASSLLGPLHF.

Only a few counts were recorded for this clonotype. The rearrangement links TRBV20-1 to TRBJ1-5; D not certain. Trimming stripped 6 bases from V and 2 bases from J, with 11 bases between. The CDR3 is 13 residues long. Looked up from germline, CDR1 is DFQATT and CDR2 is SNEGSKA (reference sequence). The CDR3 nucleotides read TGCAGTGCCCCGGTTAAGGGCAATCAGCCCCAGCATTTT. It specifies CSAPVKGNQPQHF.

This clonotype was counted at least ten times. A read error may produce the germline difference seen at one junction end. The rearrangement uses TRBV4-3 and TRBJ2-2, with 9 nucleotides matching TRBD1. The CDR3 is made up of 14 amino acids. CDR1 and CDR2 (germline): LGHNA, YSLEER. Here the CDR3 reads CASRSRTGAGELFF. The CDR3 nucleotides are TGCGCCAGCCGTTCCAGGACAGGGGCCGGAGAGCTGTTTTTT.

The CDR3 protein is CAISESGSPYF. Written as DNA, the CDR3 is TGTGCCATCAGTGAGTCAGGGAGCCCGTACTTC. The chain links TRBV10-3 to TRBJ2-7; possible D gene TRBD2, 5 bases. The V gene's germline CDR1 is ENHRY and CDR2 SYGVKD. The CDR3 is 11 amino acids. V was cut by 0 bases and J by 12 bases, with 9 bases left in between.

The chain is built from TRBV4-3 and TRBJ1-4; TRBD1 matches at 7 bases. After removal of 0 bases from V and 0 bases from J, the junction contained 10 bases not matched to a gene. The germline V gene encodes CDR1 LGHNA and CDR2 YSLEER. The CDR3 sequence is 19 residues long. This chain's CDR3 is CASSQELTGVGATNEKLFF. The CDR3 DNA sequence: TGCGCCAGCAGCCAAGAACTAACAGGGGTGGGGGCAACTAATGAAAAACTGTTTTTT.

This clonotype appeared many times. This chain links TRBV7-9 with TRBJ1-5; a possible D gene is TRBD1 (5 bases). V lost 6 bases and J lost 4, with 7 bases in between. From germline, CDR1 is SEHNR and CDR2 FQNEAQ (reference sequence). The CDR3 contains 12 residues. CDR3 coding DNA: TGTGCCAGCAGTCCAGGGAATCAGCCCCAGCATTTT. Translating it yields CASSPGNQPQHF.

In this sample, this clonotype turned up a few times. This sequence joins TRBV11-2 and TRBJ1-2; 8 positions match TRBD1. This CDR3 contains 18 residues. After removal of 5 bases from V and 7 bases from J, the junction contained 21 bases not matched to a gene. In germline, CDR1 is SGHAT, CDR2 FQNNGV. CDR3 protein: CASSPPPWRDRRAVGYTF. CDR3 nucleotide sequence: TGTGCCAGCAGCCCCCCCCCATGGAGGGACAGGAGGGCTGTTGGCTACACCTTC.

This clonotype was found a few times. The chain carries TRBV11-2 and TRBJ2-7; a possible D gene is TRBD2 (6 bases). The CDR3 spans 13 residues. V dropped 6 bases and J dropped 2 bases, with 11 bases sitting between them. Germline loops: CDR1 SGHAT, CDR2 FQNNGV. The CDR3 loop is CASSFSGAYEQYV. Here the CDR3 DNA reads TGTGCCAGCAGTTTCTCGGGGGCCTACGAGCAGTACGTC.

This clonotype was observed a handful of times. The V and J genes are TRBV5-1 and TRBJ2-2; tentative D call: TRBD2 (5 bases). CDR1 is SGHRS, CDR2 YFSETQ, per germline. This CDR3 comprises 14 residues. Trimming took 3 bases from V and 5 from J, leaving 11 bases between them. The CDR3 is CASSSFGGTGELFF. CDR3 bases: TGCGCCAGCAGCTCCTTCGGCGGGACCGGGGAGCTGTTTTTT.

This clonotype showed up just a few times. This chain joins TRBV14 and TRBJ1-2; 8 bases line up with TRBD1. CDR1 is SGHDN, CDR2 FVKESK, per germline. J gave up 7 bases and V 5 bases, and 6 bases lay outside the gene matches. The CDR3 loop spans 13 amino acids. The CDR3 region is CASSIRGLGGYTF. Written as DNA, the CDR3 is TGTGCCAGCAGCATCAGGGGGCTCGGTGGCTACACCTTC. The variable domain in full, completed from reference TRBV14 and TRBJ1-2, reads EAGVTQFPSHSVIEKGQTVTLRCDPISGHDNLYWYRRVMGKEIKFLLHFVKESKQDESGMPNNRFLAERTGGTYSTLKVQPAELEDSGVYFCASSIRGLGGYTFGSGTRLTVV.

This clonotype was found a few times. The DNA of the CDR3 is TGTGCCAGCAGCAAAACAAGGGACACTGAAGCTTTCTTT. It is translated as CASSKTRDTEAFF. The chain carries TRBV6-2 or TRBV6-3 and TRBJ1-1; D gene ambiguous. Between the trimmed V and J ends, which lost 6 bases and 3 bases, there was a span of 11 bases. Per the germline V gene, CDR1 is MNHEY and CDR2 is SVGEGT. The CDR3 is made up of 13 amino acids.